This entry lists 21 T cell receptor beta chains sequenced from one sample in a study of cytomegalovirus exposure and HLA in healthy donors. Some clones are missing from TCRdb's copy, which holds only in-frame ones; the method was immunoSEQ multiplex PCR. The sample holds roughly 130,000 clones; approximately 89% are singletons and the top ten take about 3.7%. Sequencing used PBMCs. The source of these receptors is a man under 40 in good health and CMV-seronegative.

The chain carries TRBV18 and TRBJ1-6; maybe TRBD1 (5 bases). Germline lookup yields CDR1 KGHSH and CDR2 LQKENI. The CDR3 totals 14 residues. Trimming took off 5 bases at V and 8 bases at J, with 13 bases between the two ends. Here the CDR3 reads CASSSRDGDSPLHF. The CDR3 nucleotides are TGTGCCAGCTCATCCAGGGATGGGGATTCACCCCTCCACTTT.

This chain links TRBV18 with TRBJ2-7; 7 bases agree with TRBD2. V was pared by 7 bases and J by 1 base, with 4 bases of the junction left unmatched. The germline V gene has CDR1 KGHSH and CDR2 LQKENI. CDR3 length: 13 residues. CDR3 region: CASLAGGSYEQYF. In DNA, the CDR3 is TGTGCCAGCTTAGCGGGCGGGTCCTACGAGCAGTACTTC. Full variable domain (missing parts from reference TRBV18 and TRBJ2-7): NAGVMQNPRHLVRRRGQEARLRCSPMKGHSHVYWYRQLPEEGLKFMVYLQKENIIDESGMPKERFSAEFPKEGPSILRIQQVVRGDSAAYFCASLAGGSYEQYFGPGTRLTVT.

CDR3 in amino acids: CASSSAGGPTDTQYF. CDR3 sequence (DNA): TGTGCCAGCAGTTCAGCGGGGGGGCCCACAGATACGCAGTATTTT. The chain joins TRBV28 to TRBJ2-3; 10 positions match TRBD2. The CDR3 spans 15 residues. Germline assignment: CDR1 MDHEN and CDR2 SYDVKM. J gave up 2 bases and V 4 bases, and 3 bases lay outside the gene matches.

CDR3 protein: CASSLVGQVLNQPQHF. The CDR3, as DNA: TGTGCCAGCAGCTTAGTAGGACAGGTCCTCAATCAGCCCCAGCATTTT. This rearrangement joins TRBV7-2 to TRBJ1-5; 7 positions match TRBD1. Germline V CDR1 and CDR2: SGHTA, FQGNSA. Losses at the gene ends were 1 base for V and 3 bases for J; bases not matched to a gene: 6. The CDR3 consists of 16 residues.

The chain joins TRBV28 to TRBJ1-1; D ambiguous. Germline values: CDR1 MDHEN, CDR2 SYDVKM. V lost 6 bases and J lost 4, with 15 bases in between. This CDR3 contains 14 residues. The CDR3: CASSSNWRATEAFF. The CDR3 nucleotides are TGTGCCAGCAGCTCGAACTGGAGGGCCACTGAAGCTTTCTTT.

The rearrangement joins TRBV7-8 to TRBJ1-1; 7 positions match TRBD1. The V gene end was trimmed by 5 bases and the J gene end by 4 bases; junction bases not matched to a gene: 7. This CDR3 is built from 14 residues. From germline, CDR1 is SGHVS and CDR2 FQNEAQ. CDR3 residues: CASSQQGSFTEAFF. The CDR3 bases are TGTGCCAGCAGCCAACAGGGGTCGTTCACTGAAGCTTTCTTT.

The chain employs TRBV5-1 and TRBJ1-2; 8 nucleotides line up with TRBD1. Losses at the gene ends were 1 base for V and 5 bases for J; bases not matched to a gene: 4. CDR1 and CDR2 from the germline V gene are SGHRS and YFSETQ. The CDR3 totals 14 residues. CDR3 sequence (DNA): TGCGCCAGCAGCTTGTCAGGGGGCCAATATGGCTACACCTTC. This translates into CASSLSGGQYGYTF.

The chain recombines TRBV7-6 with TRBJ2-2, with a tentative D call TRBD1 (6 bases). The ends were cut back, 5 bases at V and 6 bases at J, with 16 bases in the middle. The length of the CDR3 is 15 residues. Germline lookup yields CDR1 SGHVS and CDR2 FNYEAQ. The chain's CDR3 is CASSPRQAESGELFF. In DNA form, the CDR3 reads TGTGCCAGCAGCCCCCGACAGGCCGAGTCCGGGGAGCTGTTTTTT.

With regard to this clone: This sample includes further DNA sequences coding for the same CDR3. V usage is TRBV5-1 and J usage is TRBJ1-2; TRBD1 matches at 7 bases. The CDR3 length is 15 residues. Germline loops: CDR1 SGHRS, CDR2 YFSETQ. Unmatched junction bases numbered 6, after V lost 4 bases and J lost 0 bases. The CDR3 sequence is CASSPRDRANYGYTF. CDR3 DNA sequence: TGCGCCAGCAGCCCCCGGGACAGAGCTAACTATGGCTACACCTTC. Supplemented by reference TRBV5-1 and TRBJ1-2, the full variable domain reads KAGVTQTPRYLIKTRGQQVTLSCSPISGHRSVSWYQQTPGQGLQFLFEYFSETQRNKGNFPGRFSGRQFSNSRSEMNVSTLELGDSALYLCASSPRDRANYGYTFGSGTRLTVV.

CDR3 in amino acids: CASSAGGLYSYEQYF. The DNA of the CDR3 is TGTGCCAGCAGTGCAGGGGGGCTCTATTCCTACGAGCAGTACTTC. The V gene is TRBV9, the J gene TRBJ2-7, with a possible D match to TRBD1 (7 bases). This CDR3 spans 15 amino acids. V lost 5 bases and J lost 1, with 16 bases in between. CDR1 and CDR2 from the germline V gene are SGDLS and YYNGEE.

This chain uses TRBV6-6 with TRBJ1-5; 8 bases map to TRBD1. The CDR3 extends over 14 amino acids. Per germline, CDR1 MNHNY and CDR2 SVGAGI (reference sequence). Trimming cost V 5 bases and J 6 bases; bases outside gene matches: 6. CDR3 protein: CASSQGASGQPQHF. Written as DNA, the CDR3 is TGTGCCAGCAGTCAGGGGGCGTCTGGTCAGCCCCAGCATTTT.

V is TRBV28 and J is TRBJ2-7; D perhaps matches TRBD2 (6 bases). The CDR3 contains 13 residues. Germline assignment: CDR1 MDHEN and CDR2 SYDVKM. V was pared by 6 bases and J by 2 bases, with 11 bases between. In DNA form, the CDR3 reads TGTGCCAGCAGCGGGGGTGTTCCCTACGAGCAGTACTTC. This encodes CASSGGVPYEQYF.

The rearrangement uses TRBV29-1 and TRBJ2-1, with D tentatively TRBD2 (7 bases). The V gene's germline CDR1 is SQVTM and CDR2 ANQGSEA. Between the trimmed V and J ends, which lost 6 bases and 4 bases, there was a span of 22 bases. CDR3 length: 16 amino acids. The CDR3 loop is CSVRPPNGGPYNEQFF. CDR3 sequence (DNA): TGCAGCGTAAGACCACCCAACGGGGGGCCGTACAATGAGCAGTTCTTC.

Here the CDR3 DNA reads TGCGCCAGCTTCCCAGGGGGAAGCACAGATACGCAGTATTTT. Translation: CASFPGGSTDTQYF. The J gene is TRBJ2-3, the V gene TRBV5-1; 7 bases map to TRBD1. This CDR3 is built from 14 residues. Germline V CDR1 and CDR2: SGHRS, YFSETQ. J lost 0 bases, V lost 7 bases, and 5 bases had no gene match. Full variable domain (outside the CDR3, taken from reference TRBV5-1 and TRBJ2-3): KAGVTQTPRYLIKTRGQQVTLSCSPISGHRSVSWYQQTPGQGLQFLFEYFSETQRNKGNFPGRFSGRQFSNSRSEMNVSTLELGDSALYLCASFPGGSTDTQYFGPGTRLTVL.

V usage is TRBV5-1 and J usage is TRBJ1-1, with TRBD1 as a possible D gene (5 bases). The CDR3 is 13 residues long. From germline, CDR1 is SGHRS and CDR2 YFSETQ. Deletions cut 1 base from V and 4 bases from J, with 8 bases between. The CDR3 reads CASSLSRATEAFF. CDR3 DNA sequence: TGCGCCAGCAGCTTGAGCAGGGCCACTGAAGCTTTCTTT.

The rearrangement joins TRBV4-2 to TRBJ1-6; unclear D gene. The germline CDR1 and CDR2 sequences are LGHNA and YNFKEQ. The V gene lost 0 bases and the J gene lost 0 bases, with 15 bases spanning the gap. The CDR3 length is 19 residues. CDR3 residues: CASSQDRSGRSSYNSPLHF. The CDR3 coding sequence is TGTGCCAGCAGCCAAGATCGGTCAGGTAGAAGCTCCTATAATTCACCCCTCCACTTT.

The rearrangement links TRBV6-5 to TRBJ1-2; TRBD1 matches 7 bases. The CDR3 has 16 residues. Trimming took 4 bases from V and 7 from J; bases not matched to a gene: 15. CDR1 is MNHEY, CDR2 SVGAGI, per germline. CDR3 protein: CASSFSGTASRGGYTF. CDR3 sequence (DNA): TGTGCCAGCAGTTTTTCCGGGACAGCATCCCGGGGTGGCTACACCTTC.

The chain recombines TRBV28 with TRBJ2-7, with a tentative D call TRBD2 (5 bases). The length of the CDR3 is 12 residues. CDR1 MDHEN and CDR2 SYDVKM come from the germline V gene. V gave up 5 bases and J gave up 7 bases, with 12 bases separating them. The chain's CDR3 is CASSPGGREQYF. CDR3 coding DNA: TGTGCCAGCAGTCCCGGTGGGAGAGAGCAGTACTTC.

CDR3 DNA sequence: TGTGCCAGCAGCTTAATAGGGGGGAACACTGAAGCTTTCTTT. This codes for CASSLIGGNTEAFF. The rearrangement links TRBV7-2 to TRBJ1-1; D is possibly TRBD1 (6 bases). V was pared by 2 bases and J by 1 base, with 8 bases between. This CDR3 is built from 14 residues. CDR1 is SGHTA and CDR2 is FQGNSA in the germline V gene.

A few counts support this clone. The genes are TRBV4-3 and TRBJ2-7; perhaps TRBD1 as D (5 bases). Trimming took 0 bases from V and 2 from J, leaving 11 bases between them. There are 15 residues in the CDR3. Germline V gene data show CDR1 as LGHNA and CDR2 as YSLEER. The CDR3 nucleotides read TGCGCCAGCAGCCAAGAGGCAGGGAATACCTACGAGCAGTACTTC. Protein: CASSQEAGNTYEQYF.

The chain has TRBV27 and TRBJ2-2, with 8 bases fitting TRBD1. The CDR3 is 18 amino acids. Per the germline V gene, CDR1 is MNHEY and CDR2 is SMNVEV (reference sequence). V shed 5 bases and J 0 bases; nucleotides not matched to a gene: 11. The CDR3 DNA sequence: TGTGCCAGCAGTACATTTCCCCGGACAGGGTCGAACACCGGGGAGCTGTTTTTT. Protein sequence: CASSTFPRTGSNTGELFF.